The 17 T cell receptor beta chains in this list originate from one sample, sequenced in a study of blood T cell repertoires in COVID-19. Libraries were prepared by immunoSEQ multiplex PCR; TCRdb keeps only in-frame clonotypes and omits some of them. Found here are nearly 50,000 clones, under 90% of them singletons; the top ten hold about 2.5%. Sequencing used peripheral blood. Receptor source: an elderly woman with COVID-19, enrolled during active disease.

This rearrangement joins TRBV7-9 to TRBJ1-2; TRBD1 matches 7 bases. CDR1 and CDR2 from the germline V gene are SEHNR and FQNEAQ (reference sequence). The CDR3 length is 13 residues. Trimming at V came to 5 bases and at J to 6 bases, leaving 6 bases not matched to a gene. This CDR3 is CASSPTGVHGYTF. The CDR3 coding sequence is TGTGCCAGCAGCCCAACAGGGGTTCATGGCTACACCTTC.

The J gene is TRBJ1-3, the V gene TRBV6-6, with 8 bases that match TRBD1. V was clipped by 7 bases and J by 0 bases; unmatched bases: 14. Germline CDR1 MNHNY, CDR2 SVGAGI (reference sequence). CDR3 length: 18 residues. The CDR3 coding sequence is TGTGCCAGCAATCGACGGGGGCAGGGGGCATTCTCTGGAAACACCATATATTTT. Its protein product is CASNRRGQGAFSGNTIYF.

The chain employs TRBV19 and TRBJ1-2; 9 positions agree with TRBD1. V lost 4 bases, J lost 8 bases, and 8 bases stayed unmatched. CDR1 and CDR2 (germline): LNHDA, SQIVND (reference sequence). The CDR3 has 14 residues. The CDR3 DNA is TGTGCCAGTAGTACCCAGGGACAGGGTGGGGGCTACACCTTC. Translation: CASSTQGQGGGYTF.

The V gene is TRBV9, the J gene TRBJ2-1; 13 nucleotides line up with TRBD2. Per germline, CDR1 SGDLS and CDR2 YYNGEE. The CDR3 runs to 17 residues. The V gene end was trimmed by 0 bases and the J gene end by 2 bases; junction bases not matched to a gene: 2. As DNA, the CDR3 is TGTGCCAGCAGCGTAGAGGGGACTAGCGGGACCTACAATGAGCAGTTCTTC. Protein: CASSVEGTSGTYNEQFF.

This chain links TRBV7-9 with TRBJ2-3, with 15 bases aligning to TRBD2. Unmatched junction bases numbered 4, after V lost 4 bases and J lost 2 bases. The CDR3 has 17 residues. Germline values: CDR1 SEHNR, CDR2 FQNEAQ (reference sequence). As DNA, the CDR3 is TGTGCCAGCAGCTCGGGACTAGCGGGGGGCTCCACAGATACGCAGTATTTT. Translating gives CASSSGLAGGSTDTQYF.

The DNA of the CDR3 is TGTGCCAGCAGTGTGAGGCCGGACTATGGCTACACCTTC. This codes for CASSVRPDYGYTF. The chain links TRBV2 to TRBJ1-2, with D hard to call. Germline loops: CDR1 SNHLY, CDR2 FYNNEI. Trimming shortened V by 4 bases and J by 3 bases, and 9 bases separated the two germline ends. This CDR3 region has 13 residues.

This chain connects TRBV19 to TRBJ2-5; TRBD2 agrees at 8 bases. This CDR3 comprises 15 residues. CDR1 is LNHDA and CDR2 is SQIVND in the germline V gene (reference sequence). V gave up 5 bases and J gave up 5 bases; unmatched junction bases: 10. The DNA for the CDR3 is TGTGCCAGTAGTCCGACTAGCGTGATGTTGGAGACCCAGTACTTC. Translated: CASSPTSVMLETQYF.

The CDR3 DNA sequence: TGTGCCAGCAGCTTCCAACAGGGCTCCTATGGCTACACCTTC. Translating gives CASSFQQGSYGYTF. This rearrangement joins TRBV5-4 to TRBJ1-2; D perhaps matches TRBD1 (6 bases). Deletions cut 2 bases from V and 4 bases from J, with 12 bases between. Germline assignment: CDR1 SGHNT and CDR2 YYREEE (reference sequence). This CDR3 contains 14 residues.

This clone is a singleton in its sample. The rearrangement uses TRBV5-1 and TRBJ1-2, with D perhaps matching TRBD1 (5 bases). Deletions cut 2 bases from V and 4 bases from J, with 18 bases between. Germline values: CDR1 SGHRS, CDR2 YFSETQ. The CDR3 is 16 residues long. CDR3 amino acids: CASSFGGAGMSYGYTF. The CDR3 DNA is TGCGCCAGCAGCTTCGGAGGGGCCGGGATGAGCTATGGCTACACCTTC. Full variable domain (remainder filled in from reference TRBV5-1 and TRBJ1-2): KAGVTQTPRYLIKTRGQQVTLSCSPISGHRSVSWYQQTPGQGLQFLFEYFSETQRNKGNFPGRFSGRQFSNSRSEMNVSTLELGDSALYLCASSFGGAGMSYGYTFGSGTRLTVV.

V and J are TRBV5-6 and TRBJ2-3, with 7 bases that match TRBD2. Germline lookup yields CDR1 SGHDT and CDR2 YYEEEE. This CDR3 is built from 16 residues. Unmatched junction bases numbered 5, after V lost 1 base and J lost 0 bases. CDR3 amino acids: CASSLMSGASTDTQYF. CDR3 nucleotides: TGTGCCAGCAGCTTGATGAGCGGGGCAAGCACAGATACGCAGTATTTT. The whole variable domain, filled in from reference TRBV5-6 and TRBJ2-3, reads DAGVTQSPTHLIKTRGQQVTLRCSPKSGHDTVSWYQQALGQGPQFIFQYYEEEERQRGNFPDRFSGHQFPNYSSELNVNALLLGDSALYLCASSLMSGASTDTQYFGPGTRLTVL.

The V gene is TRBV19, the J gene TRBJ1-3; 7 nucleotides agree with TRBD1. The germline CDR1 and CDR2 sequences are LNHDA and SQIVND (reference sequence). Trimming cost V 11 bases and J 6 bases; bases outside gene matches: 22. The CDR3 loop spans 17 amino acids. Written as DNA, the CDR3 is TGTGCCCAACTTGAGGGGGACATCAGTACAGGGGTAAACACCATATATTTT. Protein product: CAQLEGDISTGVNTIYF.

The V call is TRBV6-5, the J call TRBJ1-2; D might be TRBD1 (6 bases). Per the germline V gene, CDR1 is MNHEY and CDR2 is SVGAGI. The CDR3 is 13 residues long. The V and J ends lost 6 bases and 3 bases respectively, with 11 bases between them. The CDR3: CASSKQGYYGYTF. The DNA of the CDR3 is TGTGCCAGCAGCAAACAGGGTTACTATGGCTACACCTTC.

J is TRBJ1-2 and V is TRBV6-1; D is ambiguous. Trimming took 2 bases from V and 7 from J, leaving 8 bases between them. CDR1 is MNHNS and CDR2 is SASEGT in the germline V gene. The CDR3 totals 12 residues. The CDR3 DNA reads TGTGCCAGCAGTGAATATCTCGGTGGCTACACCTTC. It translates to CASSEYLGGYTF.

This CDR3 reads CASSAGTVNTGELFF. CDR3 nucleotide sequence: TGTGCCAGTAGTGCCGGGACAGTGAACACCGGGGAGCTGTTTTTT. J is TRBJ2-2 and V is TRBV19; TRBD1 agrees at 7 bases. Germline CDR1 reads LNHDA; CDR2 reads SQIVND (reference sequence). V trimming: 5 bases; J trimming: 1 base; junction bases outside the gene matches: 4. CDR3 length equals 15 residues.

V is TRBV5-1 and J is TRBJ2-1; tentative D call: TRBD2 (5 bases). This CDR3 contains 14 residues. Germline loops: CDR1 SGHRS, CDR2 YFSETQ. With 4 bases removed from V and 6 bases from J, the gap between germline ends came to 14 bases. This chain's CDR3 is CASSPNAGVNEQFF. The CDR3 DNA reads as TGCGCCAGCAGCCCTAACGCCGGGGTCAATGAGCAGTTCTTC. The variable domain in full, with the rest retrieved from reference TRBV5-1 and TRBJ2-1, is KAGVTQTPRYLIKTRGQQVTLSCSPISGHRSVSWYQQTPGQGLQFLFEYFSETQRNKGNFPGRFSGRQFSNSRSEMNVSTLELGDSALYLCASSPNAGVNEQFFGPGTRLTVL.

The J gene is TRBJ1-1, the V gene TRBV19, with D perhaps matching TRBD1 (6 bases). The CDR3 has 15 residues. Trimming took off 8 bases at V and 0 bases at J, with 16 bases between the two ends. Germline-derived CDR1 and CDR2 are LNHDA and SQIVND (reference sequence). The CDR3 nucleotides read TGTGCCAGTGAACCTCGGGACAACATGAACACTGAAGCTTTCTTT. This gives the protein CASEPRDNMNTEAFF.

The chain combines TRBV7-9 with TRBJ1-1, with 8 bases fitting TRBD1. From germline, CDR1 is SEHNR and CDR2 FQNEAQ (reference sequence). Germline trimming cut 9 bases from V and 3 bases from J; bases unmatched to any gene: 12. This CDR3 contains 15 residues. The CDR3 region is CASKNHGTGHTEAFF. In DNA form, the CDR3 reads TGTGCCAGTAAGAACCACGGGACAGGCCACACTGAAGCTTTCTTT.